The entry below describes one T cell receptor (beta chain). The antigen remains undetermined. Unique molecular identifiers were affixed to discrete cDNA molecules within the library. TCRdb reprocessed the RACE reads with MiXCR, giving one entry per CDR3 protein. The sample records under 55,000 distinct CDR3 sequences, 9.9% being singletons. The data originate from a study of human T cells and chemical hapten exposure. Across the whole study: Doses of diphenylcyclopropenone went to the patients' scalps weekly throughout the approximately 24-week study. Study outcomes and limitations: DPC sensitization left the count of TCRs above 1 in 1000 unchanged.

Documented time point: patch test 3, about 24 weeks after DPC sensitization. Treatment here: therapeutic diphenylcyclopropenone sensitization with weekly scalp DPC. Looked up from germline, CDR1 is DFQATT and CDR2 is SNEGSKA (reference sequence). V trimming: 6 bases; J trimming: 0 bases; junction bases outside the gene matches: 10. The CDR3 consists of 15 residues. Sequencing used whole blood, obtained in connection with sensitization to the hapten diphenylcyclopropenone (DPC). The chain joins TRBV20-1 to TRBJ1-1, with 7 bases identical to TRBD1. The TCR originated in a woman in her 40s with alopecia areata. Some clones in this sample may be carry-over from other donors' samples. CDR3 amino acids: CSAMRSRGMNTEAFF. CDR3 DNA sequence: TGCAGTGCAATGCGCTCCAGGGGGATGAACACTGAAGCTTTCTTT.